The 17 T cell receptor beta chains given below trace back to one sample, sequenced in a study of blood T cell repertoires in COVID-19. TCRdb's copy holds only in-frame clones and misses some; the assay was immunoSEQ multiplex PCR. There are around 340,000 clones in the sample; roughly 86% occur only once, and over 1% lies in the top ten. Sequenced input: PBMCs or T cells enriched from blood (not recorded which). These receptors all come from a woman aged 25 to 39 who had been exposed to COVID-19.

The V and J genes are TRBV7-3 and TRBJ2-1, with 10 bases aligning to TRBD2. The CDR3 is 16 amino acids. The ends lost 2 bases at V and 3 bases at J; junction bases unmatched: 4. Per germline, CDR1 SGHTA and CDR2 FQGTGA. Here the CDR3 DNA reads TGTGCCAGCAGCTTACAGGGGACTAGCGACTACAATGAGCAGTTCTTC. Translation: CASSLQGTSDYNEQFF.

The DNA of the CDR3 is TGTGCCAGCAGTTTGGGACAAATGAGGACTGAAGCTTTCTTT. Translating it yields CASSLGQMRTEAFF. The chain carries TRBV28 and TRBJ1-1; possibly TRBD1 for D (6 bases). Germline values: CDR1 MDHEN, CDR2 SYDVKM. CDR3 size: 14 residues. V lost 3 bases to trimming and J lost 5 bases, with 13 bases between them.

The chain couples TRBV7-8 to TRBJ1-1; D call uncertain. CDR1 SGHVS and CDR2 FQNEAQ come from the germline V gene. The CDR3 extends over 13 amino acids. The V end was cut by 2 bases, the J end by 3 bases, with 7 bases between. In DNA, the CDR3 is TGTGCCAGCAGCTTAATCTCTGACACTGAAGCTTTCTTT. The encoded protein is CASSLISDTEAFF.

V gene TRBV28 combines with J gene TRBJ1-6; 9 nucleotides line up with TRBD1. Germline assignment: CDR1 MDHEN and CDR2 SYDVKM. The V gene end was trimmed by 5 bases and the J gene end by 5 bases; junction bases not matched to a gene: 13. The CDR3 spans 18 residues. The CDR3 sequence is CASSPLHGTGTDNSPLHF. The CDR3 region has the DNA TGTGCCAGCAGTCCGCTCCACGGGACAGGGACTGATAATTCACCCCTCCACTTT.

The rearrangement uses TRBV5-1 and TRBJ1-3, with 8 bases that match TRBD1. With V trimmed by 5 bases and J by 0 bases, 7 bases remained unmatched. Germline-derived CDR1 and CDR2 are SGHRS and YFSETQ. The CDR3 totals 16 residues. This CDR3 is CASSSGGPTSGNTIYF. The CDR3 DNA reads TGCGCCAGCAGTTCAGGGGGCCCGACCTCTGGAAACACCATATATTTT.

The chain has TRBV5-1 and TRBJ2-4, with a tentative D call TRBD2 (5 bases). From germline, CDR1 is SGHRS and CDR2 YFSETQ. Trimming left V 4 bases short and J 1 base short, with 15 bases between. CDR3 length: 16 amino acids. The CDR3 protein is CASSKTSGEAKNIQYF. The DNA of the CDR3 is TGCGCCAGCAGCAAGACCTCCGGGGAGGCCAAAAACATTCAGTACTTC.

In the case of this clone: One junction end does not reproduce the germline sequence, and a read error may be involved. CDR3 protein: CASSGTMGQGSF. For the CDR3, the DNA is TGCGCCAGCAGTGGGACTATGGGACAGGGTTCCTTC. The V call is TRBV10-2, the J call TRBJ2-7, with 9 positions matching TRBD1. Germline values: CDR1 WSHSY, CDR2 SAAADI. The CDR3 length is 12 residues.

The chain is built from TRBV13 and TRBJ2-1; weak D call: TRBD2 (5 bases). V lost 2 bases and J 10 bases, leaving 15 bases between the germline ends. This CDR3 has 14 residues. Looked up from germline, CDR1 is PRHDT and CDR2 is FYEKMQ (reference sequence). CDR3 protein: CASSLSGPGAEQFF. The CDR3 nucleotides read TGTGCCAGCAGCTTAAGCGGACCCGGCGCCGAGCAGTTCTTC. The whole variable domain, filled in from reference TRBV13 and TRBJ2-1, reads AAGVIQSPRHLIKEKRETATLKCYPIPRHDTVYWYQQGPGQDPQFLISFYEKMQSDKGSIPDRFSAQQFSDYHSELNMSSLELGDSALYFCASSLSGPGAEQFFGPGTRLTVL.

J is TRBJ2-7 and V is TRBV11-3; D is perhaps TRBD2 (5 bases). The germline V gene encodes CDR1 SGHNT and CDR2 YENEEA. V was clipped by 5 bases and J by 3 bases, with 8 bases between them. The CDR3 loop spans 12 amino acids. CDR3 nucleotides: TGTGCCAGCAGCCCCCGGGGCTACGAGCAGTACTTC. Translated, it gives CASSPRGYEQYF.

The chain uses TRBV19 and TRBJ2-7; 7 bases are a match to TRBD1. Germline V lookup: CDR1 LNHDA, CDR2 SQIVND (reference sequence). The V segment lost 7 bases and the J segment 0 bases; nucleotides outside the gene matches: 6. This CDR3 is built from 14 residues. The CDR3 region is CASTPDRSSYEQYF. The CDR3, as DNA: TGTGCCAGTACCCCGGACAGGTCCTCCTACGAGCAGTACTTC.

The DNA for the CDR3 is TGTGCCAGCAGTCCTCAGCGGCATACGCAGTATTTT. This sequence encodes CASSPQRHTQYF. This chain connects TRBV12-3 or TRBV12-4 to TRBJ2-3, with D possibly matching TRBD2 (5 bases). V lost 5 bases, J lost 7 bases, and 10 bases lay in between. There are 12 residues in the CDR3.

This clone came up once. The V gene is TRBV9, the J gene TRBJ1-1; D is possibly TRBD1 (5 bases). The CDR3 has 14 amino acids. The germline V gene encodes CDR1 SGDLS and CDR2 YYNGEE. V was clipped by 0 bases and J by 4 bases, with 10 bases between them. CDR3 coding DNA: TGTGCCAGCAGCGTAGCTCCGGGGGTCACTGAAGCTTTCTTT. Translation: CASSVAPGVTEAFF.

The chain links TRBV30 to TRBJ2-1; tentatively, D is TRBD1 (6 bases). V gave up 7 bases and J gave up 3 bases, with 25 bases separating them. The germline V gene has CDR1 GTSNPN and CDR2 SVGIG (reference sequence). The CDR3 covers 17 residues. The CDR3 bases are TGTGCCTCCCGAGGGCAAAACCGGGACAAGAACTACAATGAGCAGTTCTTC. This codes for CASRGQNRDKNYNEQFF.

The chain couples TRBV6-2 or TRBV6-3 to TRBJ2-7, with a weak D call TRBD2 (5 bases). This CDR3 has 15 amino acids. The V gene lost 0 bases and the J gene lost 12 bases, with 21 bases spanning the gap. Germline CDR1 reads MNHEY; CDR2 reads SVGEGT. CDR3 nucleotides: TGTGCCAGCAGTTACTCGATTGGTTTTGCGGCGGGTGGGTACTTC. Translation: CASSYSIGFAAGGYF.

This chain links TRBV19 with TRBJ2-1, with a weak D call TRBD2 (6 bases). V was shortened by 5 bases and J by 7 bases, with 9 bases between the two germline ends. Germline V gives CDR1 LNHDA, CDR2 SQIVND (reference sequence). This CDR3 spans 12 amino acids. CDR3 sequence reads: CASSRGENEQFF. In nucleotides, the CDR3 is TGTGCCAGTAGTCGCGGGGAAAATGAGCAGTTCTTC.

V usage is TRBV28 and J usage is TRBJ2-7, with 7 bases identical to TRBD1. Germline V gene sequence: CDR1 MDHEN, CDR2 SYDVKM. V shed 3 bases, J shed 6 bases, and the junction held 17 bases outside the gene matches. CDR3 length: 17 amino acids. The DNA of the CDR3 is TGTGCCAGCAGTTTTTTTGGTCTGGAGAAGGGGGCGCGCGAGCAGTACTTC. Translating gives CASSFFGLEKGAREQYF.

This rearrangement joins TRBV5-6 to TRBJ1-5; D may be TRBD1 (5 bases). The CDR3 consists of 14 residues. The V end was cut by 2 bases, the J end by 1 base, with 7 bases between. In germline, CDR1 is SGHDT, CDR2 YYEEEE. CDR3 sequence reads: CASSLQESNQPQHF. The CDR3 DNA follows: TGTGCCAGCAGCTTACAGGAGAGCAATCAGCCCCAGCATTTT. Combining the CDR3 with reference TRBV5-6 and TRBJ1-5 gives the whole variable domain DAGVTQSPTHLIKTRGQQVTLRCSPKSGHDTVSWYQQALGQGPQFIFQYYEEEERQRGNFPDRFSGHQFPNYSSELNVNALLLGDSALYLCASSLQESNQPQHFGDGTRLSIL.